This T cell receptor (beta chain) was sequenced in a study of response to subunit inactivated influenza vaccine. With regard to this clonotype: Its antigen is undetermined.

This CDR3 is built from 16 residues. The ends lost 2 bases at V and 5 bases at J; junction bases unmatched: 5. Germline V lookup: CDR1 DFQATT, CDR2 SNEGSKA (reference sequence). Study-level points and caveats: That few new T cells are recruited by each seasonal influenza vaccination was the authors' suggestion.

TCRdb called the RT-PCR reads again in MiXCR, with one record for every CDR3 protein. Of 500,000 or so distinct CDR3 sequences in the sample, about 15% were seen once. The source of this sequence is a man between 50 and 75 years old who received an inactivated influenza vaccine. The chain is built from TRBV20-1 and TRBJ2-1; 14 bases match TRBD2. The specimen comprised CD4+ T cells sorted from PBMCs, sampled around 25 months after vaccination. The CDR3 region has the DNA TGCAGTGCTAGAAAAGGGACTAGCGGGAGTGACAATGAGCAGTTCTTC. This gives the protein CSARKGTSGSDNEQFF.